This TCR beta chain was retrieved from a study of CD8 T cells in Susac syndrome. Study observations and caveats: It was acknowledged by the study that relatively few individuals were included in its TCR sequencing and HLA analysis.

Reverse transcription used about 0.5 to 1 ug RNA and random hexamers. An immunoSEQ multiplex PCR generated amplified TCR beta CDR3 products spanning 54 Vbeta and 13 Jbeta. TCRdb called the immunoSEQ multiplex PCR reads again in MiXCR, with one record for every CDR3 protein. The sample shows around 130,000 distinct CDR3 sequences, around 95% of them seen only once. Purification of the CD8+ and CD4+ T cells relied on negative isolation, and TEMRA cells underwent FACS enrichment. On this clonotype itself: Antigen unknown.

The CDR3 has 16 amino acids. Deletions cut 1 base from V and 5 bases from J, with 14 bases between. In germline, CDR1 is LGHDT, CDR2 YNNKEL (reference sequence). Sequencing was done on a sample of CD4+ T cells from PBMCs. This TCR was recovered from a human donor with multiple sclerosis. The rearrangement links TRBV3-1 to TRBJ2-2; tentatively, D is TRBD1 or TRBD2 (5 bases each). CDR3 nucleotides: TGTGCCAGCAGCCAAGTGGGGGTCAGCTCTACCGGGGAGCTGTTTTTT. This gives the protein CASSQVGVSSTGELFF.